This TCR beta chain was captured in a study of blood T cell repertoires in COVID-19. Background on the study: Acute-phase and convalescent COVID-19 samples originated in the United States, Italy and Spain. T cells, B-cell-depleted T cells, or PBMCs provided the cDNA or gDNA that served as material.

Profiling relied on immunoSEQ multiplex PCR, and the TCRdb table lists in-frame clones only, not all of them. This table holds 200,000 to 250,000 clones, almost 85% found once. This CDR3 is built from 15 residues. CDR1 and CDR2 from the germline V gene are SGHTS and YDEGEE. The V end lost 8 bases, the J end lost 0 bases, and 18 bases lay between the germline ends. J is TRBJ2-7 and V is TRBV5-8; D gene uncertain. The source of this sequence is a man between 50 and 59 years old with acute or convalescent COVID-19. Sequenced material: peripheral blood. CDR3 sequence reads: CASCDIQRSSYEQYF. CDR3 nucleotides: TGTGCCAGTTGTGACATACAGAGAAGCTCCTACGAGCAGTACTTC.